The subject of this entry is one T cell receptor (beta chain). The CDR3 is 15 residues long. Germline CDR1 LGHNA, CDR2 YSLEER. Trimming took 4 bases from V and 4 from J; bases not matched to a gene: 3. Primers for the PCR totalled 60 Vbeta and 13 Jbeta. TCRdb keeps only in-frame clones here, not all; method: immunoSEQ multiplex PCR. This repertoire shows 110,000 to 150,000 clones, 80% to 85% found once; its top ten account for around 3.7%. This sample is part of a study of cytomegalovirus exposure and HLA in healthy donors. Study-level background: Of several hundred genotyped donors, around 80% grouped in the Caucasian-associated ancestry cluster.

The chain employs TRBV4-3 and TRBJ2-7, with 14 bases fitting TRBD2. This TCR came from a male donor in good health and CMV-seronegative. The sample taken for sequencing was PBMCs. CDR3 in DNA: TGCGCCAGCAGCCCGGGGACTAGCGGGAGTTACGAGCAGTACTTC. Translated, it gives CASSPGTSGSYEQYF.